Below, 28 T cell receptor beta chains from the same sample are listed, as sequenced in a study of cytomegalovirus exposure and HLA in healthy donors. A multiplex PCR was run with 60 Vbeta primers and 13 Jbeta primers. Measured with immunoSEQ multiplex PCR; TCRdb has only the in-frame clones, and not every one. This table holds roughly 40,000 clones. The sequenced sample was PBMCs. The receptors originated from a man in his forties in good health and CMV-seropositive.

The V and J genes are TRBV18 and TRBJ2-7, with TRBD1 matching 7 bases. This CDR3 contains 15 residues. V lost 0 bases to trimming and J lost 1 base; unmatched junction nucleotides: 3. The germline CDR1 and CDR2 sequences are KGHSH and LQKENI. The CDR3 DNA sequence: TGTGCCAGCTCACCACCGGGGACAGCATCCTACGAGCAGTACTTC. Translated: CASSPPGTASYEQYF.

The genes are TRBV7-2 and TRBJ2-7, with 8 positions matching TRBD2. The CDR3 covers 16 residues. After removal of 5 bases from V and 9 bases from J, the junction contained 18 bases not matched to a gene. Germline V lookup: CDR1 SGHTA, CDR2 FQGNSA. CDR3 protein: CASSPRGSGTSTGQYF. In DNA form, the CDR3 reads TGTGCCAGCAGCCCCCGCGGTAGCGGGACTTCTACGGGGCAGTACTTC.

The rearrangement joins TRBV5-1 to TRBJ2-7, with 12 bases identical to TRBD2. CDR1 and CDR2 (germline): SGHRS, YFSETQ. V trimming: 4 bases; J trimming: 1 base; junction bases outside the gene matches: 15. The CDR3 has 19 residues. The CDR3 protein is CASSEVTSGGPTSSYEQYF. In DNA form, the CDR3 reads TGCGCCAGCAGCGAGGTGACTAGCGGGGGCCCGACAAGTTCCTACGAGCAGTACTTC.

The chain joins TRBV5-4 to TRBJ2-5, with 9 bases fitting TRBD2. Germline V CDR1 and CDR2: SGHNT, YYREEE (reference sequence). The CDR3 totals 14 residues. V trimming: 0 bases; J trimming: 11 bases; junction bases outside the gene matches: 8. CDR3 loop: CASSLGGVAGEQYF. CDR3 nucleotide sequence: TGTGCCAGCAGCTTGGGGGGAGTAGCGGGAGAGCAGTACTTC.

V and J are TRBV5-1 and TRBJ2-7; 7 nucleotides align to TRBD1. Losses at the gene ends were 4 bases for V and 2 bases for J; bases not matched to a gene: 6. The germline V gene encodes CDR1 SGHRS and CDR2 YFSETQ. CDR3 size: 14 residues. The chain's CDR3 is CASSPTQGAYEQYF. The CDR3 region has the DNA TGCGCCAGCAGCCCGACTCAGGGGGCCTACGAGCAGTACTTC.

This chain links TRBV30 with TRBJ2-5; a possible D gene is TRBD2 (7 bases). The CDR3 loop spans 13 amino acids. V gave up 2 bases and J gave up 5 bases, with 12 bases separating them. CDR1 is GTSNPN and CDR2 is SVGIG in the germline V gene (reference sequence). CDR3 amino acids: CAWSSGGRETQYF. For the CDR3, the DNA is TGTGCCTGGAGTTCCGGGGGGCGGGAGACCCAGTACTTC.

J is TRBJ1-3 and V is TRBV14; TRBD1 agrees at 12 bases. V lost 4 bases to trimming and J lost 1 base; unmatched junction nucleotides: 2. The CDR3 is 16 amino acids. Germline lookup yields CDR1 SGHDN and CDR2 FVKESK. The CDR3 sequence: CASSRGQGASGNTIYF. As DNA, the CDR3 is TGTGCCAGCAGCCGGGGACAGGGGGCTTCTGGAAACACCATATATTTT.

The rearrangement joins TRBV15 to TRBJ2-1; D gene unclear. The CDR3 is 14 amino acids. Germline V lookup: CDR1 LNHNV, CDR2 YYDKDF (reference sequence). V lost 0 bases to trimming and J lost 4 bases, with 7 bases between them. The CDR3 here is CATSRDRRYNEQFF. CDR3 coding DNA: TGTGCCACCAGCAGAGATCGGCGGTACAATGAGCAGTTCTTC.

This chain links TRBV25-1 with TRBJ2-7, with D possibly TRBD2 on 6 matching bases. CDR1 MGHDK and CDR2 SYGVNS come from the germline V gene. The V and J ends lost 4 bases and 0 bases respectively, with 22 bases between them. The CDR3 spans 18 residues. The DNA for the CDR3 is TGTGCCAGCAGTGTTAATCTGGGACTCCCTATAAGCTCCTACGAGCAGTACTTC. It is translated as CASSVNLGLPISSYEQYF.

This chain connects TRBV18 to TRBJ2-3; 10 positions match TRBD2. Germline V lookup: CDR1 KGHSH, CDR2 LQKENI. The trim removed 0 bases at V and 2 bases at J, leaving 2 bases unmatched. This CDR3 is built from 16 residues. The CDR3 protein is CASSPPAGGSTDTQYF. Written as DNA, the CDR3 is TGTGCCAGCTCACCACCAGCGGGAGGGTCCACAGATACGCAGTATTTT.

J is TRBJ2-3 and V is TRBV5-6; 14 nucleotides match TRBD2. The CDR3 has 17 amino acids. With 5 bases clipped from V and 4 bases from J, the junction kept 9 bases outside the gene matches. The germline CDR1 and CDR2 sequences are SGHDT and YYEEEE. CDR3 sequence reads: CASSRGLAGVRADTQYF. The CDR3 region has the DNA TGTGCCAGCAGTCGGGGACTAGCGGGAGTTCGGGCAGATACGCAGTATTTT.

This sequence joins TRBV19 and TRBJ1-5; D is possibly TRBD1 (5 bases). CDR1 and CDR2 from the germline V gene are LNHDA and SQIVND (reference sequence). The CDR3 has 14 amino acids. Trimming cost V 2 bases and J 7 bases, with 12 bases left between them. The CDR3 loop is CASSIQGIGQPQHF. The CDR3 region has the DNA TGTGCCAGTAGTATACAGGGAATCGGACAGCCCCAGCATTTT. Based on the CDR3 plus reference TRBV19 and TRBJ1-5, the full variable domain is DGGITQSPKYLFRKEGQNVTLSCEQNLNHDAMYWYRQDPGQGLRLIYYSQIVNDFQKGDIAEGYSVSREKKESFPLTVTSAQKNPTAFYLCASSIQGIGQPQHFGDGTRLSIL.

The gene calls are TRBV28 and TRBJ2-7; TRBD2 matches 10 bases. Per germline, CDR1 MDHEN and CDR2 SYDVKM. The CDR3 sequence is 15 residues long. With V trimmed by 3 bases and J by 4 bases, 6 bases remained unmatched. The chain's CDR3 is CASSFEGLAKYEQYF. In DNA, the CDR3 is TGTGCCAGCAGTTTTGAGGGACTAGCGAAATACGAGCAGTACTTC.

The chain uses TRBV6-5 and TRBJ1-2; possibly TRBD1 for D (5 bases). The CDR3 sequence is 15 residues long. V lost 2 bases and J lost 4, with 14 bases in between. Germline V lookup: CDR1 MNHEY, CDR2 SVGAGI. This CDR3 reads CASSYGGGALYGYTF. DNA for the CDR3: TGTGCCAGCAGTTACGGAGGAGGGGCCCTCTATGGCTACACCTTC.

The chain couples TRBV6-5 to TRBJ2-7; 11 bases match TRBD2. This CDR3 is built from 12 residues. After removal of 4 bases from V and 13 bases from J, the junction contained 6 bases not matched to a gene. Per the germline V gene, CDR1 is MNHEY and CDR2 is SVGAGI. DNA for the CDR3: TGTGCCAGCAGTTCTACTAGCGGGAGTACCTACTTC. Translating it yields CASSSTSGSTYF.

J is TRBJ2-3 and V is TRBV18, with D maybe TRBD1 (6 bases). Trimming pared 3 bases from V and 0 bases from J, leaving 19 bases between. CDR3 length: 18 residues. From germline, CDR1 is KGHSH and CDR2 LQKENI. The DNA of the CDR3 is TGTGCCAGCTCACCGCACGCCCCCGGGACACCAAGCACAGATACGCAGTATTTT. It specifies CASSPHAPGTPSTDTQYF. The whole variable domain, remainder taken from reference TRBV18 and TRBJ2-3, is NAGVMQNPRHLVRRRGQEARLRCSPMKGHSHVYWYRQLPEEGLKFMVYLQKENIIDESGMPKERFSAEFPKEGPSILRIQQVVRGDSAAYFCASSPHAPGTPSTDTQYFGPGTRLTVL.

The genes are TRBV25-1 and TRBJ2-1; 8 nucleotides align to TRBD2. V dropped 3 bases and J dropped 5; count of bases not matched to a gene: 9. Per germline, CDR1 MGHDK and CDR2 SYGVNS. The CDR3 has 16 amino acids. DNA for the CDR3: TGTGCCAGCAGTGACCCAGGACTAGCCATTAACAATGAGCAGTTCTTC. It specifies CASSDPGLAINNEQFF.

The V gene is TRBV7-9, the J gene TRBJ2-3, with 9 positions matching TRBD2. CDR3 length: 17 amino acids. Trimming took 4 bases from V and 0 from J; bases not matched to a gene: 8. CDR1 and CDR2 from the germline V gene are SEHNR and FQNEAQ (reference sequence). In DNA, the CDR3 is TGTGCCAGCAGCTCAGGCGCTACTAGCGGGAGCACAGATACGCAGTATTTT. Its protein is CASSSGATSGSTDTQYF.

The chain recombines TRBV7-2 with TRBJ2-5; tentative D call: TRBD1 (6 bases). TRBJ2-7 explains the end of the DNA better; the J call may be wrong. Germline V gene data show CDR1 as SGHTA and CDR2 as FQGNSA. CDR3 length equals 15 residues. DNA of the CDR3: TGTGCCAGCAGCCCCACAGGGCAAGCGACCTACGAGCAGTACTTC. Translation gives CASSPTGQATYEQYF.

This chain links TRBV19 with TRBJ2-5; 9 nucleotides align to TRBD2. The J call is uncertain, as TRBJ2-7 better fits the DNA end. The germline CDR1 and CDR2 sequences are LNHDA and SQIVND (reference sequence). This CDR3 spans 13 amino acids. In DNA, the CDR3 is TGTGCCAGTGCGGCGGGGGGGGCCTACGAGCAGTACTTC. This translates into CASAAGGAYEQYF.

The chain combines TRBV6-1 with TRBJ2-3; 9 bases are shared with TRBD2. The ends lost 4 bases at V and 1 base at J; junction bases unmatched: 0. Germline V lookup: CDR1 MNHNS, CDR2 SASEGT. This CDR3 is built from 14 residues. CDR3 nucleotide sequence: TGTGCCAGCAGTGGGACTAGCGGCACAGATACGCAGTATTTT. It yields the protein CASSGTSGTDTQYF.

The chain carries TRBV5-1 and TRBJ2-1; TRBD2 aligns across 8 bases. The CDR3 runs to 14 residues. CDR1 and CDR2 from the germline V gene are SGHRS and YFSETQ. Germline trimming cut 5 bases from V and 7 bases from J; bases unmatched to any gene: 8. CDR3 region: CASRGLAGSNEQFF. CDR3 DNA sequence: TGCGCCAGCAGGGGGTTAGCGGGAAGTAATGAGCAGTTCTTC.

The rearrangement joins TRBV5-1 to TRBJ1-1, with D possibly matching TRBD1 (6 bases). This CDR3 spans 13 amino acids. The germline V and J ends were trimmed by 3 bases and 2 bases, with 8 bases remaining between them. Per germline, CDR1 SGHRS and CDR2 YFSETQ. This chain's CDR3 is CASSSGTNTEAFF. As DNA, the CDR3 is TGCGCCAGCAGCTCCGGGACAAACACTGAAGCTTTCTTT.

V is TRBV7-9 and J is TRBJ1-6; D is perhaps TRBD1 (5 bases). V was cut by 5 bases and J by 7 bases, with 18 bases left in between. Germline values: CDR1 SEHNR, CDR2 FQNEAQ (reference sequence). The CDR3 length is 16 residues. Written as DNA, the CDR3 is TGTGCCAGCAGCCATGGATCGGGACGGGAGAATTCACCCCTCCACTTT. Protein product: CASSHGSGRENSPLHF.

The chain joins TRBV6-1 to TRBJ2-3, with 8 positions matching TRBD2. CDR3 size: 14 residues. Germline CDR1 reads MNHNS; CDR2 reads SASEGT. With V trimmed by 5 bases and J by 8 bases, 9 bases remained unmatched. The CDR3 coding sequence is TGTGCCAGCAGTTCACCGGGACTAGGGGGTACGCAGTATTTT. Translation: CASSSPGLGGTQYF.

The chain recombines TRBV9 with TRBJ2-7, with D possibly TRBD2 on 6 matching bases. V was shortened by 4 bases and J by 7 bases, with 18 bases between the two germline ends. Germline V lookup: CDR1 SGDLS, CDR2 YYNGEE. The CDR3 sequence is 14 residues long. CDR3 amino acids: CASSPSAGLGEQYF. The CDR3 DNA is TGTGCCAGCAGCCCCTCAGCGGGTCTTGGGGAGCAGTACTTC.

The rearrangement joins TRBV29-1 to TRBJ1-4; D uncertain. CDR3 size: 12 residues. V was pared by 7 bases and J by 8 bases, with 14 bases between. The germline V gene encodes CDR1 SQVTM and CDR2 ANQGSEA. The CDR3 protein is CSGDLGGEKLFF. The DNA for the CDR3 is TGCAGCGGTGACCTGGGCGGGGAAAAACTGTTTTTT.

The chain carries TRBV9 and TRBJ2-2, with D possibly TRBD2 on 6 matching bases. Trimming shortened V by 4 bases and J by 5 bases, and 12 bases separated the two germline ends. The CDR3 has 14 residues. From germline, CDR1 is SGDLS and CDR2 YYNGEE. CDR3 DNA: TGTGCCAGCAGCCCACTTGGGGGGACCGGGGAGCTGTTTTTT. Protein product: CASSPLGGTGELFF.